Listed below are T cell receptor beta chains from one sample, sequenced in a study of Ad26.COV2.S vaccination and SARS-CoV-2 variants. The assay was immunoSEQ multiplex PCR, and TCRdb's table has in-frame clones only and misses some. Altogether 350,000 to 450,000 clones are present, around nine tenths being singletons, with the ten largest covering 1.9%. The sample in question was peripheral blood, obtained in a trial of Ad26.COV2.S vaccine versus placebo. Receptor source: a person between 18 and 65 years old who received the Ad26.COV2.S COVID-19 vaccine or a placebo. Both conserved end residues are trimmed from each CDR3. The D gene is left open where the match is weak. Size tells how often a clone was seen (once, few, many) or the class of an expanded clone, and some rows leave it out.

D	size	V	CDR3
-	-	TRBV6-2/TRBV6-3	ASSYASHQETQY
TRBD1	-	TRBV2	ASSRDRDFHEQY
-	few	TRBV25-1	ASSGGANQPQH
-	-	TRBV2	ASRTVTVNYGYT
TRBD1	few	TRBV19	ASSTAGQGGYEQY
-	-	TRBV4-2	ASSQDRVSRGAIY
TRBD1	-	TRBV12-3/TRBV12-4	ASRSRDSYEQY
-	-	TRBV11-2	ASSLGEGYEQY
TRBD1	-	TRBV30	AWSTGGPYEQY
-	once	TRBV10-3	ATVGRSGTQY
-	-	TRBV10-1	ASSGLRELNSPLH
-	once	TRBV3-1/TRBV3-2	ASSQVEGITEAF
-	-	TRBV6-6	ASSYGGAVGQPQH
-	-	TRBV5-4	ASSLAIAPSSYNEQF
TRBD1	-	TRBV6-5	ASTGPTGGGGELF
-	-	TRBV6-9	ASSLPRQF
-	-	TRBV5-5	ASSLDPGVNTGELF
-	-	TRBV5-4	ASSSGPTMNTEAF
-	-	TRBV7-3	ASSPRRGTEAF
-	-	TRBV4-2	ASSQETKAGETQY
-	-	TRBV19	ASSIRGKGAETQY
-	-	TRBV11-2	ASSSTGWGDGSSYNEQF
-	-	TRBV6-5	ASRGGTHLSPLH
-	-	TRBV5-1	ASSLGVIAGTAGSPLH
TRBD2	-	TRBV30	AWKTSAYNEQF
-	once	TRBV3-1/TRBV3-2	ASSPLAGNPQETQY
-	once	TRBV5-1	ASIWDGNTGELF
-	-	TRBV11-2	ASSLQGSGETQY
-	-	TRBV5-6	ASSLIWSGANVLT
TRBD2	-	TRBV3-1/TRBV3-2	ASSPTSGSTDTQY
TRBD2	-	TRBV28	ASSSYSGSLEQY
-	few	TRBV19	ASSITGVEQPQH
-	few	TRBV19	ASSIGDVGPQH
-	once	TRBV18	ASSPQAGQETQY
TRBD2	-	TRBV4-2	ASSPGGGTGELF
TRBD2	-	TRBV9	ASSAGLAGGNEQF
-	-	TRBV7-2	ASSLRASSSETQY
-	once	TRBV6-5	ASTAGPLTAT
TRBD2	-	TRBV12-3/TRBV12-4	ASREGNSDTQY
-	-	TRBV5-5	ASSLVQPDSPLH
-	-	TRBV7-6	ASSKPGAAGNQPQH
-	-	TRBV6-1	ASSELRLVLANEQF
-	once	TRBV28	ASSSRLWGGLYGYT
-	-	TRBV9	ASSASDLTNEQF
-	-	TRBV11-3	ASSSLEGEPYEQY
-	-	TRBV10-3	AIRRSGEGTEAF
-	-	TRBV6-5	ASSYGQPVAYNEQF
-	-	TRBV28	ASRKSGGLQPQH
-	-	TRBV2	ASTLNTEAF
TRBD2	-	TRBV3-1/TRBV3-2	ASSHLLTSGRGGELF
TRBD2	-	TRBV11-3	ASSWPSGSVTYNEQF
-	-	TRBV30	ARGNGETQY
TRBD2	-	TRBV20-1	SASPTSGRGDTQY
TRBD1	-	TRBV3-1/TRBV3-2	ASSLRQGARNSPLH
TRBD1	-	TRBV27	ATRDSAYYGYT
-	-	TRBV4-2	ASSQDPITSAGNTEAF